These T cell receptor beta chains were read from a single sample in a study of blood T cell repertoires in COVID-19. Profiling relied on immunoSEQ multiplex PCR, and the TCRdb table lists in-frame clones only, not all of them. The table has approximately 340,000 clones, roughly nine tenths seen once. Material for sequencing was PBMCs or T cells enriched from blood (not recorded which). Every receptor here comes from a woman aged 40 to 50 who had been exposed to COVID-19. The CDR3 runs from the conserved cysteine through the conserved F or W. D genes are given only for firm matches. The listing skips clone size in some rows; elsewhere it reads once, few, many or a size class.

CDR3nt | CDR3aa | j_gene | len | abundance | v_gene | d_gene
TGTGCCAGCAGCCTCGACCCCCACCCCGCGGCGAACACCGGGGAGCTGTTTTTT | CASSLDPHPAANTGELFF | TRBJ2-2 | 18 | - | TRBV3-1/TRBV3-2 | -
TGTGCCAGCTCACCTCCTGGACTAGCGCCCATTTCCGAGCAGTACTTC | CASSPPGLAPISEQYF | TRBJ2-7 | 16 | - | TRBV18 | TRBD2
TGTGCCAGCAGTTCCCTATACCCCGCCCCTGCAGATACGCAGTATTTT | CASSSLYPAPADTQYF | TRBJ2-3 | 16 | - | TRBV27 | -
TGTGCCAGCAGCGTGCACAGAGCAACTAATGAAAAACTGTTTTTT | CASSVHRATNEKLFF | TRBJ1-4 | 15 | - | TRBV7-9 | -
TGTGCCAGCAGCTTAGAGGACGGGGGGAGCACAGATACGCAGTATTTT | CASSLEDGGSTDTQYF | TRBJ2-3 | 16 | once | TRBV7-2 | TRBD2
TGTGCCAGCAGCCCACAACAGGGGTACGAGCAGTACTTC | CASSPQQGYEQYF | TRBJ2-7 | 13 | - | TRBV2 | TRBD1
TGTGCCAGCAGTGAGGCCCCAGGGTCCTACGAGCAGTACTTC | CASSEAPGSYEQYF | TRBJ2-7 | 14 | - | TRBV6-1 | -
TGCAGCGTTGAAAAAGGGGGGGCCAGAGATACGCAGTATTTT | CSVEKGGARDTQYF | TRBJ2-3 | 14 | - | TRBV29-1 | -
TGTGCCAGCAGCCAGGCTAATGAGCAGTTCTTC | CASSQANEQFF | TRBJ2-1 | 11 | - | TRBV3-1/TRBV3-2 | -
TGTGCCAGCACCGCCTCGGGGAGAAATGAAAAACTGTTTTTT | CASTASGRNEKLFF | TRBJ1-4 | 14 | - | TRBV2 | -
TGTGCCAGCAGCCAGACACCGCCGGGAGGGTCCTACAATGAGCAGTTCTTC | CASSQTPPGGSYNEQFF | TRBJ2-1 | 17 | - | TRBV7-8 | TRBD2
TGCGCCAGCAGCTCCAGCGGGATCAGTCTGGGGGAGCAGTACTTC | CASSSSGISLGEQYF | TRBJ2-7 | 15 | - | TRBV5-1 | TRBD2